This TCR beta chain was recorded in a study of identical twins. The germline gives CDR1 LNHDA, CDR2 SQIVND (reference sequence). V gave up 2 bases and J gave up 7 bases, with 12 bases separating them. The CDR3 sequence is 14 residues long. This clonotype was detected once. TCRdb ran MiXCR on the 5' RACE reads and lists one entry per CDR3 protein. The data contain around 960,000 distinct CDR3 sequences, roughly 12% of them singletons. This sample was also put to use in a study of yellow fever vaccine responses in identical twins.

Sequenced input: PBMCs. The TCR sequence derives from a woman between 18 and 29 years old in good health. The chain has TRBV19 and TRBJ1-5; D is possibly TRBD1 (6 bases). In nucleotides, the CDR3 is TGTGCCAGTAGTATACAGGGGTTGGGCCAGCCCCAGCATTTT. It yields the protein CASSIQGLGQPQHF.